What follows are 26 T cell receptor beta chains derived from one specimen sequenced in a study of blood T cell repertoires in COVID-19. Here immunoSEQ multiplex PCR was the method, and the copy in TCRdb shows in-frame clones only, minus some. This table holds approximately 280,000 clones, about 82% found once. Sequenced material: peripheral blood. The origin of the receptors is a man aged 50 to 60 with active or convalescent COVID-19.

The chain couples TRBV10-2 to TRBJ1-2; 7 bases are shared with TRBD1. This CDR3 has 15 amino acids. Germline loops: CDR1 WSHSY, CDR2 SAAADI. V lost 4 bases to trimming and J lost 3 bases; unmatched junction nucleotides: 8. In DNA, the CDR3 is TGCGCCAGCAGTGGCTACAGGGGTTTAGACTATGGCTACACCTTC. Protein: CASSGYRGLDYGYTF.

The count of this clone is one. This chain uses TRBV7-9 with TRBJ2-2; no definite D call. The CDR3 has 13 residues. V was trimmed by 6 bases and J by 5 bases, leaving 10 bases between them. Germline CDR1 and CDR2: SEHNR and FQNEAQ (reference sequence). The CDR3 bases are TGTGCCAGCAGATACCGGGTTACCGGGGAGCTGTTTTTT. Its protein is CASRYRVTGELFF.

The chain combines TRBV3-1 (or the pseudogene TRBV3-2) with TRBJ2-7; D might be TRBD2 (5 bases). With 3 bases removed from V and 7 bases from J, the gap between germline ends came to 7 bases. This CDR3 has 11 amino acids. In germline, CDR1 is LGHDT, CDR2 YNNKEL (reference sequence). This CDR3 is CASSHGGEQYF. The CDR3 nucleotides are TGTGCCAGCAGCCACGGCGGGGAGCAGTACTTC.

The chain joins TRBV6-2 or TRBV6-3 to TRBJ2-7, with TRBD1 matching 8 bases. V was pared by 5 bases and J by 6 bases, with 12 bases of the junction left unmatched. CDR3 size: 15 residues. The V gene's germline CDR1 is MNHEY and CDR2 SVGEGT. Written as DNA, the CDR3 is TGTGCCAGCAGTCTGAACACAGGGGGAGCTGCCGAGCAGTACTTC. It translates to CASSLNTGGAAEQYF.

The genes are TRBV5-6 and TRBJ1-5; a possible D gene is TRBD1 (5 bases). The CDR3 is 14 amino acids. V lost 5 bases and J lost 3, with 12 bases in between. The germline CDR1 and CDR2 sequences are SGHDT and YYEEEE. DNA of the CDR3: TGTGCCAGCAGTACAGGTAGGAACAATCAGCCCCAGCATTTT. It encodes CASSTGRNNQPQHF.

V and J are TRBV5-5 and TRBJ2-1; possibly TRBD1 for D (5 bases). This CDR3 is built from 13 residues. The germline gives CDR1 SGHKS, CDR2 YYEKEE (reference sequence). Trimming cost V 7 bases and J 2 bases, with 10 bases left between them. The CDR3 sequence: CASGAMTYNEQFF. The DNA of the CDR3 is TGTGCCAGCGGGGCGATGACCTACAATGAGCAGTTCTTC.

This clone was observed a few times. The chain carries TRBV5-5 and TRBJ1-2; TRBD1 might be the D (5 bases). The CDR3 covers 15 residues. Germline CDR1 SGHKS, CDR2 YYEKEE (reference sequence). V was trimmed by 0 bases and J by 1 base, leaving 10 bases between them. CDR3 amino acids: CASSLAGGGNYGYTF. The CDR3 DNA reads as TGTGCCAGCAGCTTGGCCGGGGGTGGTAACTATGGCTACACCTTC.

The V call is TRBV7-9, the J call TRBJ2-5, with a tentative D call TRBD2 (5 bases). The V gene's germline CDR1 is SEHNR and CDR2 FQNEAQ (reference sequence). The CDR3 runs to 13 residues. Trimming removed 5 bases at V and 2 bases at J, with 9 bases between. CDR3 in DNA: TGTGCCAGCAGCAATAGCGTGCAAGAGACCCAGTACTTC. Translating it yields CASSNSVQETQYF.

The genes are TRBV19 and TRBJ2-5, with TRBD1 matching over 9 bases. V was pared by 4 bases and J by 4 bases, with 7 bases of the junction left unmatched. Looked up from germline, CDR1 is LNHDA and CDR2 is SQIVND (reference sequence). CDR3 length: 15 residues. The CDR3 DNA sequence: TGTGCCAGTAGTAAAACAGGGGGCGCGGCAGAGACCCAGTACTTC. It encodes CASSKTGGAAETQYF.

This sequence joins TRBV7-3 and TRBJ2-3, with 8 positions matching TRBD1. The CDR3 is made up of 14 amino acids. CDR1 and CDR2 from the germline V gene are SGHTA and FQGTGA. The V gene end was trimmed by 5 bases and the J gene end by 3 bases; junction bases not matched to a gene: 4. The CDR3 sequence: CASSRQGPTDTQYF. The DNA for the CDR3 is TGTGCCAGCAGCAGACAGGGGCCGACAGATACGCAGTATTTT.

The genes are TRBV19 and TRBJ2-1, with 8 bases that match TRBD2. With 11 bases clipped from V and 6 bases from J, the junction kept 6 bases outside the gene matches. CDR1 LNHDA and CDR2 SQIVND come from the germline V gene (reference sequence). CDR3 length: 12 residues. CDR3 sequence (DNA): TGTGCCGGAGCCGGACTAGCCAATGAGCAGTTCTTC. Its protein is CAGAGLANEQFF.

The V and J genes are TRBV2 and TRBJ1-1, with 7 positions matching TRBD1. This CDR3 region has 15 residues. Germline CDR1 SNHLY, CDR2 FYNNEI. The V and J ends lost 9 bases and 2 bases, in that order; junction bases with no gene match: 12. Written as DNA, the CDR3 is TGTGCCAGTCAAACGGGAGGGGGCCTAAACACTGAAGCTTTCTTT. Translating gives CASQTGGGLNTEAFF.

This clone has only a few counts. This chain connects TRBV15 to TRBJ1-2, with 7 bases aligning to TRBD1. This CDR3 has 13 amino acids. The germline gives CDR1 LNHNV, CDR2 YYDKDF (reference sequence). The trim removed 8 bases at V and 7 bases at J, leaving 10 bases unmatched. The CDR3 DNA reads TGTGCCACCGCGACAGGGCGAGGGGGTGGCTACACCTTC. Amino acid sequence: CATATGRGGGYTF.

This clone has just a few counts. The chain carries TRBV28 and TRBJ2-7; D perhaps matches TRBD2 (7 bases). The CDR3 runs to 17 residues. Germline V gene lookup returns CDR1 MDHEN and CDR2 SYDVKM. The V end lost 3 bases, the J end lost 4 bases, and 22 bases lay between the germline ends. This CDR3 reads CASSLGRGTRSDYEQYF. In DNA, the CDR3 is TGTGCCAGCAGTTTGGGGAGGGGGACTCGCTCTGATTACGAGCAGTACTTC.

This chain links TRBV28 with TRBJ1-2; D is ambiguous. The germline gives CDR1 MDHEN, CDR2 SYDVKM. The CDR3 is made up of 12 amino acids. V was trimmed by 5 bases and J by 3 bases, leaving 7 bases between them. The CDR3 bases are TGTGCCAGCAGTCCCCGTGACTATGGCTACACCTTC. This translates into CASSPRDYGYTF.

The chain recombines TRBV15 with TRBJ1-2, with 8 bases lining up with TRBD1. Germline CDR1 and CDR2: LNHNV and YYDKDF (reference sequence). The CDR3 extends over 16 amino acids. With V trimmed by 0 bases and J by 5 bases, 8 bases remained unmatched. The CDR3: CATSRDLVGQGYGYTF. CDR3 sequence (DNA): TGTGCCACCAGCAGAGATTTAGTTGGACAGGGTTATGGCTACACCTTC.

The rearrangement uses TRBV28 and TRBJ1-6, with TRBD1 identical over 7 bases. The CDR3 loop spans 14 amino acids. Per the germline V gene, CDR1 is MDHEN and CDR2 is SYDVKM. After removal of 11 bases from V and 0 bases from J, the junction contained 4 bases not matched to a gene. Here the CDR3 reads CAVQGVSYNSPLHF. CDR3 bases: TGTGCCGTTCAGGGGGTCTCCTATAATTCACCCCTCCACTTT.

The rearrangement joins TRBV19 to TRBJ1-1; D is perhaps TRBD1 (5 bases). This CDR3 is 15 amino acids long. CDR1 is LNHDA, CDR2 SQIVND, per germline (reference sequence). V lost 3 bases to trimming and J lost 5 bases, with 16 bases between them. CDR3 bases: TGTGCCAGTAGTATGTTCCGGGGGAGAGGTACTGAAGCTTTCTTT. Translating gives CASSMFRGRGTEAFF.

The CDR3 spells CASSVATGDSYEQYF. CDR3 DNA: TGTGCCAGCAGCGTCGCGACAGGGGACTCCTACGAGCAGTACTTC. V gene TRBV9 combines with J gene TRBJ2-7; 8 nucleotides align to TRBD1. J gave up 0 bases and V 2 bases, and 4 bases lay outside the gene matches. The CDR3 runs 15 residues. CDR1 and CDR2 (germline): SGDLS, YYNGEE.

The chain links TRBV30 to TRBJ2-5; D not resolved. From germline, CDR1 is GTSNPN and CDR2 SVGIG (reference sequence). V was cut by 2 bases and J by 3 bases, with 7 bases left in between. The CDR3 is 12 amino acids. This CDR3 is CAWSPTEETQYF. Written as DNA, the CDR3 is TGTGCCTGGAGTCCCACTGAAGAGACCCAGTACTTC.

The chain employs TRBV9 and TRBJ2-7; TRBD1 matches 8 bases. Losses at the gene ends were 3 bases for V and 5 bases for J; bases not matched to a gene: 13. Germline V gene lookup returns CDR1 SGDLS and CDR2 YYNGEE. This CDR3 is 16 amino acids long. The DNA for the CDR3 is TGTGCCAGCAGCGCCCGAAATTGGACAGGGAGGAACGAGCAGTACTTC. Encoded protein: CASSARNWTGRNEQYF.

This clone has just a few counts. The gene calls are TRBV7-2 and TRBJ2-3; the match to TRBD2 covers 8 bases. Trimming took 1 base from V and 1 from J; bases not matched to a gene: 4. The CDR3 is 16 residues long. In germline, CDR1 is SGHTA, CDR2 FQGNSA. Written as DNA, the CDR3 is TGTGCCAGCAGCTTAGGGGCTAGCGGGCGCACAGATACGCAGTATTTT. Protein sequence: CASSLGASGRTDTQYF.

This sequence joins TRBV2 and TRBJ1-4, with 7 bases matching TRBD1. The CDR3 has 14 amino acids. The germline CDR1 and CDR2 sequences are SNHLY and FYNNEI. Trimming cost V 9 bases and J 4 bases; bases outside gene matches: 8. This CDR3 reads CASKDRANNEKLFF. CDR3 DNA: TGTGCCAGTAAAGACAGGGCTAATAATGAAAAACTGTTTTTT.

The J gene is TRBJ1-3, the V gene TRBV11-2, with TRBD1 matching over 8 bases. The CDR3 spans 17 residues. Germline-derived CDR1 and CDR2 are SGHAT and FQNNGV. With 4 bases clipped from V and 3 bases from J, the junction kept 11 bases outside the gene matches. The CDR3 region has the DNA TGTGCCAGCAGCTCCCGGCCGGACAGGGAGGTTGGAAACACCATATATTTT. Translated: CASSSRPDREVGNTIYF.

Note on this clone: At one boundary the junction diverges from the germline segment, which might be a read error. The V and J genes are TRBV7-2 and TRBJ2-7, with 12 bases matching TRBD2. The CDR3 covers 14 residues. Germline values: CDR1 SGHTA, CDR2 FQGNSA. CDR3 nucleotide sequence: TGTGCCAGCAGCCTAGCGGGAGGGACCTACGAGCAGTACTTC. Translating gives CASSLAGGTYEQYF.

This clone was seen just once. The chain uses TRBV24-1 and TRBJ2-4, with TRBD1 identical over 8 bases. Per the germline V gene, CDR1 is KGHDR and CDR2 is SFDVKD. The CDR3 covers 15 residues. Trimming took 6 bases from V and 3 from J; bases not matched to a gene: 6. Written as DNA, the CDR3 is TGTGCCACCAGTCCAGGGGGCGCGGGCAAAAACATTCAGTACTTC. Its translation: CATSPGGAGKNIQYF.